These 15 T cell receptor beta chains were all obtained from the same sample, sequenced in a study of blood T cells in healthy people across ages. Alongside a J-beta primer mix, a sample-barcoded 5' primer served in a second PCR lasting roughly 6 to 11 cycles. Each CDR3 protein gets one entry after TCRdb re-called the 5' RACE reads with MiXCR. The sample carries roughly 1.5 million distinct CDR3 sequences, approximately 39% recorded once. Sequencing input: blood. The receptors derive from a woman between 18 and 30 years old in good health.

This clonotype was recorded once. The chain uses TRBV5-1 and TRBJ1-2, with D tentatively TRBD1 (5 bases). Germline V gene sequence: CDR1 SGHRS, CDR2 YFSETQ. Trimming left V 2 bases short and J 8 bases short, with 13 bases between. The length of the CDR3 is 13 residues. Here the CDR3 DNA reads TGCGCCAGCAGCTTCGGGCAGGGTTTCGGCTACACCTTC. It encodes CASSFGQGFGYTF.

This chain links TRBV5-1 with TRBJ2-7; the D is unclear. The V end was cut by 4 bases, the J end by 3 bases, with 14 bases between. The CDR3 has 14 residues. The V gene's germline CDR1 is SGHRS and CDR2 YFSETQ. CDR3: CASSVFSPGYEQYF. Written as DNA, the CDR3 is TGCGCCAGCAGCGTGTTTTCGCCAGGCTACGAGCAGTACTTC. Together with reference TRBV5-1 and TRBJ2-7, the CDR3 gives the full variable domain: KAGVTQTPRYLIKTRGQQVTLSCSPISGHRSVSWYQQTPGQGLQFLFEYFSETQRNKGNFPGRFSGRQFSNSRSEMNVSTLELGDSALYLCASSVFSPGYEQYFGPGTRLTVT.

V gene TRBV12-3 or TRBV12-4 combines with J gene TRBJ2-4; 9 bases are shared with TRBD1. Unmatched junction bases numbered 6, after V lost 7 bases and J lost 14 bases. The CDR3 is 11 residues long. The CDR3 here is CASKLGDREYF. The CDR3 DNA sequence: TGTGCCAGCAAATTAGGGGACAGGGAGTACTTC.

The V and J genes are TRBV5-1 and TRBJ2-5; TRBD1 is a possible D gene (6 bases). CDR1 is SGHRS and CDR2 is YFSETQ in the germline V gene. Between the trimmed V and J ends, which lost 3 bases and 0 bases, there was a span of 12 bases. The CDR3 loop spans 15 amino acids. Written as DNA, the CDR3 is TGCGCCAGCAGCTACAGGGTCTTCCACCAAGAGACCCAGTACTTC. This translates into CASSYRVFHQETQYF.

J is TRBJ2-1 and V is TRBV20-1; tentatively, D is TRBD2 (6 bases). The CDR3 has 16 residues. Germline CDR1 and CDR2: DFQATT and SNEGSKA (reference sequence). V shed 4 bases and J shed 4 bases, with 20 bases lying between them. The CDR3 region has the DNA TGCAGTGCTACTGCCTCCGGAGGGCATGGGTACAATGAGCAGTTCTTC. It specifies CSATASGGHGYNEQFF.

This clonotype was seen a handful of times. V is TRBV5-1 and J is TRBJ2-3; 10 nucleotides align to TRBD2. This CDR3 comprises 16 residues. V lost 5 bases to trimming and J lost 1 base; unmatched junction nucleotides: 7. Germline CDR1 and CDR2: SGHRS and YFSETQ. The CDR3 sequence is CASSSPSGSGTDTQYF. The CDR3 DNA sequence: TGCGCCAGCAGTTCACCTAGCGGGAGCGGCACAGATACGCAGTATTTT.

This chain links TRBV20-1 with TRBJ2-1, with TRBD2 matching 14 bases. The CDR3 runs to 17 residues. V gave up 0 bases and J gave up 6 bases; unmatched junction bases: 7. The V gene's germline CDR1 is DFQATT and CDR2 SNEGSKA (reference sequence). The CDR3 bases are TGCAGTGCTAGAGATCCGGGACTAGCGGGGGAGGGCAATGAGCAGTTCTTC. Translated, it gives CSARDPGLAGEGNEQFF.

The V call is TRBV9, the J call TRBJ1-5, with D tentatively TRBD1 (6 bases). CDR3 length: 16 amino acids. Between the trimmed V and J ends, which lost 3 bases and 0 bases, there was a span of 13 bases. Germline V gene sequence: CDR1 SGDLS, CDR2 YYNGEE. CDR3 residues: CASSELTDSSNQPQHF. CDR3 DNA sequence: TGTGCCAGCAGCGAGCTAACGGACAGTAGCAATCAGCCCCAGCATTTT.

This clonotype has just a few counts. The rearrangement uses TRBV10-3 and TRBJ2-3; 7 bases are shared with TRBD2. J was trimmed by 4 bases and V by 0 bases; bases with no gene match: 4. The CDR3 loop spans 15 amino acids. From germline, CDR1 is ENHRY and CDR2 SYGVKD. CDR3 loop: CAISESGGSADTQYF. The DNA of the CDR3 is TGTGCCATCAGTGAGTCCGGCGGGAGTGCAGATACGCAGTATTTT.

The genes are TRBV4-3 and TRBJ2-7; 7 bases fit TRBD1. Losses at the gene ends were 1 base for V and 3 bases for J; bases not matched to a gene: 9. Per the germline V gene, CDR1 is LGHNA and CDR2 is YSLEER. This CDR3 region has 16 residues. In nucleotides, the CDR3 is TGCGCCAGCAGCCAAGTATCAACAGGGGCATTCTACGAGCAGTACTTC. It translates to CASSQVSTGAFYEQYF.

The V and J genes are TRBV14 and TRBJ2-1, with a possible D match to TRBD2 (6 bases). Germline V gene data show CDR1 as SGHDN and CDR2 as FVKESK. Deletions cut 3 bases from V and 8 bases from J, with 14 bases between. The CDR3 runs 14 residues. In DNA form, the CDR3 reads TGTGCCAGCAGCCAGAGAACTAGCAGGCATGAGCAGTTCTTC. As protein: CASSQRTSRHEQFF. Drawing the rest from reference TRBV14 and TRBJ2-1, the complete variable domain is EAGVTQFPSHSVIEKGQTVTLRCDPISGHDNLYWYRRVMGKEIKFLLHFVKESKQDESGMPNNRFLAERTGGTYSTLKVQPAELEDSGVYFCASSQRTSRHEQFFGPGTRLTVL.

The chain recombines TRBV11-3 with TRBJ2-2; D is ambiguous. Germline V CDR1 and CDR2: SGHNT, YENEEA. Deletions cut 1 base from V and 5 bases from J, with 23 bases between. This CDR3 is 19 amino acids long. As DNA, the CDR3 is TGTGCCAGCAGCTTAGCCCACCGTTGGGCTAACGCCACTACCGGGGAGCTGTTTTTT. Protein: CASSLAHRWANATTGELFF.

The chain employs TRBV6-2 or TRBV6-3 and TRBJ2-7; D call uncertain. Germline V lookup: CDR1 MNHEY, CDR2 SVGEGT. The V end lost 2 bases, the J end lost 4 bases, and 9 bases lay between the germline ends. This CDR3 is built from 13 residues. DNA of the CDR3: TGTGCCAGCAGTTACCTGGACCTTTACGAGCAGTACTTC. Translation: CASSYLDLYEQYF.

The CDR3 nucleotides are TGTGTCAGCAGCAATTGGTGGAGGGCTGAAGCTTTCTTT. Its protein is CVSSNWWRAEAFF. The rearrangement uses TRBV21-1 and TRBJ1-1. TRBV21-1 is a pseudogene segment. CDR3 size: 13 residues.

The chain links TRBV4-3 to TRBJ2-3, with a weak D call TRBD2 (6 bases). V lost 4 bases and J 4 bases, leaving 21 bases between the germline ends. The germline CDR1 and CDR2 sequences are LGHNA and YSLEER. CDR3 length: 17 residues. CDR3 in amino acids: CASSPRGQYWEADTQYF. CDR3 nucleotides: TGCGCCAGCAGCCCTAGAGGGCAGTACTGGGAGGCAGATACGCAGTATTTT.